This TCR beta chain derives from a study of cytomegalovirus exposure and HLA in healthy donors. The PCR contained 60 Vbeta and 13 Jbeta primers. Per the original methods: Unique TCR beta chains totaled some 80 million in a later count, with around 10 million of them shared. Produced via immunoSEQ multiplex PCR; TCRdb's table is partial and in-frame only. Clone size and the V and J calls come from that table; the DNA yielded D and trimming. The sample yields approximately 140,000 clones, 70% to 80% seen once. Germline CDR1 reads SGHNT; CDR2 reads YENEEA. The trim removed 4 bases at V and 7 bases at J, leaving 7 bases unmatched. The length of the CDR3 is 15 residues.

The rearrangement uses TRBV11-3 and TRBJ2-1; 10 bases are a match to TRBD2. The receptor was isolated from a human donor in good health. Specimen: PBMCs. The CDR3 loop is CASSSLAGGLNEQFF. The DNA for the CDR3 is TGTGCCAGCAGCTCCTTAGCGGGAGGCCTAAATGAGCAGTTCTTC.